This T cell receptor (beta chain) was profiled in a study of blood T cell repertoires in COVID-19. Overall study: Sample material is recorded as cDNA or gDNA derived from T cells, B-cell-depleted T cells, or PBMCs.

TCRdb's table, derived via immunoSEQ multiplex PCR, lists solely in-frame clones and lacks some. Of 160,000 or so clones listed, 80% are singletons. V was pared by 2 bases and J by 6 bases, with 13 bases between. Germline V gene lookup returns CDR1 MNHEY and CDR2 SMNVEV (reference sequence). The CDR3 runs 14 residues. The sequence derives from a man between 60 and 70 years old with acute or convalescent COVID-19. The V and J genes are TRBV27 and TRBJ1-2; D might be TRBD1 (5 bases). The sequenced sample consisted of peripheral blood. CDR3 DNA sequence: TGTGCCAGCAGTTTACAGCCAGGGAAGGATGGCTACACCTTC. Amino acid sequence: CASSLQPGKDGYTF.